This TCR beta chain was identified during a study of T cell repertoires in cytomegalovirus infection. The wider study: CMV epitopes used comprised recently identified HLA-C-restricted ones and well-studied HLA-B-restricted ones.

As for this clonotype: The antigen remains undetermined.

TCRdb reprocessed the reads with MiXCR, giving one entry per CDR3 protein. The table lists around 340,000 distinct CDR3 sequences, 25% to 30% of them singletons. Looked up from germline, CDR1 is SGHAT and CDR2 is FQNNGV. The CDR3 runs 15 residues. With 5 bases removed from V and 2 bases from J, the gap between germline ends came to 15 bases. General observations from the study: Clonotypes of TCR beta that were HLA-C-restricted and CMV-specific dominated the ex vivo response. Carriers of CMV and the relevant HLA type were discriminated by public TCR beta frequency.

This sequence joins TRBV11-2 and TRBJ1-1, with a weak D call TRBD1 (5 bases). The sequencing here drew on cultured PBMCs, taken from culture after CMV antigen stimulation. The receptor's source is a human donor in good health (CMV status not recorded). Some clones in this sample may be carry-over from other donors' samples. In nucleotides, the CDR3 is TGTGCCAGCAGCACCAGGGACGGGCTAAACACTGAAGCTTTCTTT. As protein: CASSTRDGLNTEAFF.